These 15 T cell receptor beta chains share one sample of origin, sequenced in a study of shared T cell receptors in the human thymus. TCRdb's copy holds only in-frame clones and misses some; the assay was immunoSEQ multiplex PCR. The repertoire includes around 730,000 clones, approximately 83% of them detected once, and 0.0095% to 0.011% sits in the top ten. The sample was also linked to a second study, of human thymus T cells.

The sample was thymocytes. These receptors were obtained from a girl in the first two years of life with a congenital heart defect.

This rearrangement joins TRBV10-1 to TRBJ1-4, with 7 bases that match TRBD1. Trimming at V came to 7 bases and at J to 7 bases, leaving 6 bases not matched to a gene. The CDR3 is 13 residues long. Germline lookup yields CDR1 WNHNN and CDR2 SYGVQD (reference sequence). The CDR3 loop reads CASTYRGGEKLFF. DNA for the CDR3: TGCGCCAGCACCTACAGGGGTGGTGAAAAACTGTTTTTT.

This clone was observed a few times. This chain joins TRBV5-6 and TRBJ1-1, with D possibly matching TRBD1 (6 bases). The CDR3 loop spans 19 amino acids. CDR1 is SGHDT and CDR2 is YYEEEE in the germline V gene. Trimming cost V 1 base and J 1 base, with 23 bases left between them. The CDR3 loop reads CASSLLTVRGANTNTEAFF. The CDR3 nucleotides are TGTGCCAGCAGCTTGCTGACAGTCCGGGGGGCGAATACGAACACTGAAGCTTTCTTT.

This clone was detected only once. The chain carries TRBV27 and TRBJ2-2; D is uncertain. The CDR3 has 17 amino acids. Between the trimmed V and J ends, which lost 6 bases and 7 bases, there was a span of 24 bases. Germline values: CDR1 MNHEY, CDR2 SMNVEV (reference sequence). CDR3 protein: CASSFITVESVSGELFF. The CDR3 nucleotides are TGTGCCAGCAGCTTTATCACCGTAGAGTCTGTTAGCGGGGAGCTGTTTTTT.

This chain joins TRBV7-9 and TRBJ2-3; 7 bases match TRBD2. CDR3 length: 17 amino acids. With 4 bases clipped from V and 1 base from J, the junction kept 11 bases outside the gene matches. The germline V gene has CDR1 SEHNR and CDR2 FQNEAQ (reference sequence). CDR3 residues: CASSSLAGRGCTDTQYF. The CDR3 DNA sequence: TGTGCCAGCAGCTCGCTTGCAGGGAGGGGTTGCACAGATACGCAGTATTTT.

A few counts support this clone. This sequence joins TRBV5-1 and TRBJ2-7; D is unclear. The V gene's germline CDR1 is SGHRS and CDR2 YFSETQ. The CDR3 extends over 13 amino acids. Trimming took off 2 bases at V and 2 bases at J, with 8 bases between the two ends. The DNA for the CDR3 is TGCGCCAGCAGCTTTTGCAGTACCTACGAGCAGTACTTC. Translating gives CASSFCSTYEQYF.

The rearrangement links TRBV29-1 to TRBJ1-1; D perhaps matches TRBD1 (5 bases). CDR1 SQVTM and CDR2 ANQGSEA come from the germline V gene. Trimming stripped 2 bases from V and 5 bases from J, with 15 bases between. The CDR3 runs 14 residues. In DNA form, the CDR3 reads TGCAGCGTTGAATCGGCAGGAGGGGAAACTGAAGCTTTCTTT. It codes for CSVESAGGETEAFF.

This clone is a singleton in its sample. The chain couples TRBV25-1 to TRBJ1-1; D perhaps matches TRBD1 (5 bases). CDR1 and CDR2 (germline): MGHDK, SYGVNS. CDR3 length: 13 residues. The ends were cut back, 7 bases at V and 8 bases at J, with 17 bases in the middle. This chain's CDR3 is CASTCGTVLEAFF. CDR3 nucleotide sequence: TGTGCCAGCACATGCGGGACGGTCCTAGAAGCTTTCTTT.

The genes are TRBV19 and TRBJ1-2; D is possibly TRBD1 (6 bases). Trimming took 4 bases from V and 5 from J, leaving 20 bases between them. The CDR3 covers 16 residues. Germline V gene sequence: CDR1 LNHDA, CDR2 SQIVND (reference sequence). CDR3 in amino acids: CASSTDRPALIYGYTF. The CDR3 DNA reads as TGTGCCAGTAGTACAGACAGGCCAGCCCTTATTTATGGCTACACCTTC.

This chain uses TRBV5-4 with TRBJ2-5, with D maybe TRBD1 (5 bases). CDR1 is SGHNT and CDR2 is YYREEE in the germline V gene (reference sequence). The CDR3 is 14 amino acids. With 0 bases removed from V and 3 bases from J, the gap between germline ends came to 9 bases. The CDR3 DNA reads TGTGCCAGCAGCTTGGCGGGCAGGGAAGAGACCCAGTACTTC. This codes for CASSLAGREETQYF.

The chain links TRBV5-1 to TRBJ2-1, with TRBD2 matching over 8 bases. The germline CDR1 and CDR2 sequences are SGHRS and YFSETQ. Losses at the gene ends were 1 base for V and 1 base for J; bases not matched to a gene: 1. The CDR3 consists of 15 residues. CDR3 sequence: CASSLRGGSYNEQFF. The CDR3 DNA follows: TGCGCCAGCAGCTTGCGCGGGGGGTCCTACAATGAGCAGTTCTTC. Full variable domain (rest looked up from reference TRBV5-1 and TRBJ2-1): KAGVTQTPRYLIKTRGQQVTLSCSPISGHRSVSWYQQTPGQGLQFLFEYFSETQRNKGNFPGRFSGRQFSNSRSEMNVSTLELGDSALYLCASSLRGGSYNEQFFGPGTRLTVL.

The chain recombines TRBV30 with TRBJ2-3, with 10 nucleotides matching TRBD2. This CDR3 region has 15 residues. Germline CDR1 is GTSNPN and CDR2 is SVGIG (reference sequence). The ends lost 4 bases at V and 4 bases at J; junction bases unmatched: 8. The CDR3 DNA reads TGTGCCTGGAAAATGCTAGCGGGGGTCGCAGATACGCAGTATTTT. Translation gives CAWKMLAGVADTQYF.

In nucleotides, the CDR3 is TGTGCCAGCAGCTTGGAGGGGGCGCCTAGCACTGAAGCTTTCTTT. This codes for CASSLEGAPSTEAFF. The V gene is TRBV5-5, the J gene TRBJ1-1; 7 bases agree with TRBD1. The CDR3 covers 15 residues. Germline CDR1 is SGHKS and CDR2 is YYEKEE (reference sequence). Trimming removed 0 bases from V and 4 bases from J; junction bases left unmatched: 6.

The gene calls are TRBV27 and TRBJ2-7, with D tentatively TRBD2 (5 bases). V was shortened by 8 bases and J by 4 bases, with 18 bases between the two germline ends. The CDR3 contains 14 residues. CDR1 MNHEY and CDR2 SMNVEV come from the germline V gene (reference sequence). The chain's CDR3 is CASSTPSGVYEQYF. The CDR3 region has the DNA TGTGCCAGCTCTACCCCCTCCGGGGTGTACGAGCAGTACTTC.

V is TRBV29-1 and J is TRBJ2-1; 10 bases are a match to TRBD1. Trimming took 7 bases from V and 6 from J; bases not matched to a gene: 9. This CDR3 contains 14 residues. Germline values: CDR1 SQVTM, CDR2 ANQGSEA. CDR3 sequence (DNA): TGCAGCGCCGACGGGACAGGGGAAATCAATGAGCAGTTCTTC. Translating gives CSADGTGEINEQFF.

The J gene is TRBJ1-1, the V gene TRBV29-1; D gene uncertain. Germline V CDR1 and CDR2: SQVTM, ANQGSEA. The CDR3 has 15 residues. V was cut by 6 bases and J by 5 bases, with 22 bases left in between. DNA of the CDR3: TGCAGCGTGTCCGCCGGGTCTCCCGGTCGGACTGAAGCTTTCTTT. This codes for CSVSAGSPGRTEAFF.